The next 21 T cell receptor beta chains were all read from a single sample in a study of cytomegalovirus exposure and HLA in healthy donors. The PCR made use of 60 Vbeta and 13 Jbeta primers. Sequencing was performed with immunoSEQ multiplex PCR; in TCRdb, only in-frame clones are kept and a portion is missing. The sample yields some 180,000 clones, 70% to 90% seen once. The sequencing sample was made of PBMCs. The receptors derive from a man aged 25 to 40 in good health and CMV-seropositive.

This sequence joins TRBV18 and TRBJ2-1, with D perhaps matching TRBD2 (5 bases). Germline V gene lookup returns CDR1 KGHSH and CDR2 LQKENI. V dropped 8 bases and J dropped 0 bases, with 14 bases sitting between them. The length of the CDR3 is 15 residues. The CDR3 region is CASRLALSSYNEQFF. The DNA of the CDR3 is TGTGCCAGCCGATTAGCGTTGAGCTCCTACAATGAGCAGTTCTTC.

The rearrangement joins TRBV28 to TRBJ2-7; tentative D call: TRBD1 (6 bases). The germline V gene encodes CDR1 MDHEN and CDR2 SYDVKM. This CDR3 has 15 residues. Trimming cost V 5 bases and J 4 bases, with 18 bases left between them. CDR3: CASSPLRTELYEQYF. CDR3 nucleotide sequence: TGTGCCAGCAGTCCCCTAAGGACAGAGCTATACGAGCAGTACTTC.

The rearrangement joins TRBV5-1 to TRBJ1-2; TRBD1 aligns across 12 bases. The CDR3 is made up of 16 amino acids. V lost 5 bases, J lost 2 bases, and 7 bases stayed unmatched. Germline V CDR1 and CDR2: SGHRS, YFSETQ. The CDR3 DNA reads TGCGCCAGCAGTCCCGGGACAGGGGGCGTGAACTATGGCTACACCTTC. This translates into CASSPGTGGVNYGYTF.

This chain uses TRBV5-4 with TRBJ2-1; D might be TRBD2 (5 bases). V lost 3 bases, J lost 8 bases, and 15 bases lay in between. Germline values: CDR1 SGHNT, CDR2 YYREEE (reference sequence). CDR3 size: 14 residues. CDR3 loop: CASSYRRTWDEQFF. CDR3 nucleotide sequence: TGTGCCAGCAGCTATCGGAGGACCTGGGATGAGCAGTTCTTC.

This rearrangement joins TRBV5-1 to TRBJ2-3; 14 bases map to TRBD2. J lost 2 bases, V lost 4 bases, and 9 bases had no gene match. This CDR3 is 18 amino acids long. From germline, CDR1 is SGHRS and CDR2 YFSETQ. CDR3 loop: CASSVGTSGSRNTDTQYF. CDR3 nucleotide sequence: TGCGCCAGCAGCGTGGGGACTAGCGGGAGTAGGAACACAGATACGCAGTATTTT. The full variable domain, rest sourced from reference TRBV5-1 and TRBJ2-3, is KAGVTQTPRYLIKTRGQQVTLSCSPISGHRSVSWYQQTPGQGLQFLFEYFSETQRNKGNFPGRFSGRQFSNSRSEMNVSTLELGDSALYLCASSVGTSGSRNTDTQYFGPGTRLTVL.

The rearrangement links TRBV12-5 to TRBJ1-1; D call uncertain. Germline lookup yields CDR1 LGHNT and CDR2 FRNRAP. The ends were cut back, 3 bases at V and 3 bases at J, with 8 bases in the middle. This CDR3 has 13 residues. This chain's CDR3 is CASGLGGDTEAFF. The CDR3 nucleotides are TGTGCTAGTGGTTTAGGCGGGGACACTGAAGCTTTCTTT.

This clone was recorded only once. The CDR3 DNA is TGTGCCAGCCAGAATCGGAGGGCGGGCTACACCTTC. Its protein product is CASQNRRAGYTF. The genes are TRBV6-1 and TRBJ1-2, with D uncertain. Deletions cut 8 bases from V and 8 bases from J, with 15 bases between. This CDR3 has 12 residues. From germline, CDR1 is MNHNS and CDR2 SASEGT.

This clone was detected only a few times. This chain uses TRBV5-4 with TRBJ2-7; 9 bases are shared with TRBD2. J was trimmed by 5 bases and V by 2 bases; bases with no gene match: 8. The CDR3 totals 15 residues. Germline-derived CDR1 and CDR2 are SGHNT and YYREEE (reference sequence). The CDR3 region has the DNA TGTGCCAGCAGCTTCCATGGCGGGAGGGCAAACGAGCAGTACTTC. Amino acid sequence: CASSFHGGRANEQYF.

In this sample, this clone turned up once. The gene calls are TRBV9 and TRBJ1-4; 11 bases map to TRBD1. CDR3 length equals 15 residues. The germline gives CDR1 SGDLS, CDR2 YYNGEE. Trimming removed 4 bases from V and 7 bases from J; junction bases left unmatched: 6. DNA of the CDR3: TGTGCCAGCAGCACGACCGGGACAGGGGGTGAAAAACTGTTTTTT. Residues: CASSTTGTGGEKLFF.

This sequence joins TRBV6-5 and TRBJ2-1; D is perhaps TRBD2 (5 bases). The CDR3 is 14 residues long. Per germline, CDR1 MNHEY and CDR2 SVGAGI. V was pared by 6 bases and J by 8 bases, with 17 bases between. The CDR3 protein is CASRPSTEGHEQFF. CDR3 nucleotides: TGTGCCAGCAGGCCCTCAACCGAGGGCCATGAGCAGTTCTTC.

CDR3 residues: CASSLGESSGGYNEQFF. The CDR3 bases are TGCGCCAGCAGCTTGGGGGAATCTAGCGGGGGGTACAATGAGCAGTTCTTC. The rearrangement joins TRBV5-1 to TRBJ2-1; 11 nucleotides line up with TRBD2. Per germline, CDR1 SGHRS and CDR2 YFSETQ. The V gene end was trimmed by 0 bases and the J gene end by 4 bases; junction bases not matched to a gene: 6. The CDR3 sequence is 17 residues long.

This chain uses TRBV4-3 with TRBJ2-5; 8 nucleotides line up with TRBD1. The tail of the sequence fits TRBJ2-7 better, so the J call may be wrong. The germline gives CDR1 LGHNA, CDR2 YSLEER. This CDR3 comprises 13 residues. The CDR3 region is CASSRDRGREQYF. Written as DNA, the CDR3 is TGCGCCAGCAGCCGAGACAGGGGCCGCGAGCAGTACTTC.

The genes are TRBV19 and TRBJ1-1; D gene uncertain. This CDR3 comprises 13 residues. V dropped 7 bases and J dropped 0 bases, with 9 bases sitting between them. Germline lookup yields CDR1 LNHDA and CDR2 SQIVND (reference sequence). CDR3: CASNEGMNTEAFF. Here the CDR3 DNA reads TGTGCCAGTAACGAGGGTATGAACACTGAAGCTTTCTTT.

The rearrangement joins TRBV6-5 to TRBJ1-1, with D unclear. The V and J ends lost 4 bases and 1 base respectively, with 4 bases between them. The CDR3 extends over 12 amino acids. Germline V lookup: CDR1 MNHEY, CDR2 SVGAGI. For the CDR3, the DNA is TGTGCCAGCAGTTTACAGAACACTGAAGCTTTCTTT. This gives the protein CASSLQNTEAFF.

The chain employs TRBV5-1 and TRBJ2-1, with TRBD2 matching 14 bases. Looked up from germline, CDR1 is SGHRS and CDR2 is YFSETQ. V shed 3 bases and J 5 bases; nucleotides not matched to a gene: 4. The CDR3 loop spans 16 amino acids. CDR3 DNA sequence: TGCGCCAGCAGCTCCGGGACTAGCGGGAGTCACAATGAGCAGTTCTTC. Its translation is CASSSGTSGSHNEQFF.

The rearrangement links TRBV6-4 to TRBJ2-3; TRBD2 matches at 9 bases. The CDR3 covers 14 residues. Germline CDR1 is MRHNA and CDR2 is SNTAGT. V lost 4 bases and J lost 3; bases outside the gene matches: 2. For the CDR3, the DNA is TGTGCCAGCAGTGCTCTAGCGGGGACAGATACGCAGTATTTT. Amino acid sequence: CASSALAGTDTQYF.

This clone has only one observation. The chain has TRBV18 and TRBJ2-7; tentatively, D is TRBD1 (6 bases). The CDR3 totals 13 residues. Trimming left V 5 bases short and J 6 bases short, with 14 bases between. The germline gives CDR1 KGHSH, CDR2 LQKENI. This CDR3 reads CASSFRGSGEQYV. The CDR3 DNA sequence: TGTGCCAGCTCATTTAGGGGGTCGGGCGAGCAGTACGTC.

This clone was seen just once. V and J are TRBV7-2 and TRBJ2-5; the match to TRBD2 covers 8 bases. CDR3 size: 15 residues. With 5 bases clipped from V and 4 bases from J, the junction kept 9 bases outside the gene matches. Germline V gives CDR1 SGHTA, CDR2 FQGNSA. Here the CDR3 DNA reads TGTGCCAGCAGCAGAGATGGGACTAGTTCAGAGACCCAGTACTTC. It specifies CASSRDGTSSETQYF.

The genes are TRBV2 and TRBJ2-5; 11 bases map to TRBD1. CDR1 is SNHLY and CDR2 is FYNNEI in the germline V gene. This CDR3 region has 14 residues. V lost 5 bases and J lost 4; bases outside the gene matches: 3. In DNA, the CDR3 is TGTGCCAGCAGTTGGACAGGGGGCACAGAGACCCAGTACTTC. Its protein product is CASSWTGGTETQYF.

This rearrangement joins TRBV7-9 to TRBJ1-2; TRBD1 aligns across 9 bases. CDR3 size: 14 residues. Germline CDR1 and CDR2: SEHNR and FQNEAQ (reference sequence). The J segment lost 8 bases and the V segment lost 5 bases, leaving 9 bases of the junction unmatched. The CDR3 sequence is CASSHLGQGGGYTF. The CDR3 DNA sequence: TGTGCCAGCAGCCATTTGGGACAGGGTGGCGGCTACACCTTC.

CDR3 residues: CAIRPGRDNEKLFF. CDR3 sequence (DNA): TGTGCCATCCGGCCGGGGAGGGATAATGAAAAACTGTTTTTT. The chain links TRBV10-3 to TRBJ1-4; the D is unclear. The CDR3 has 14 residues. Germline V gene sequence: CDR1 ENHRY, CDR2 SYGVKD. V dropped 8 bases and J dropped 4 bases, with 14 bases sitting between them.